This T cell receptor beta chain was found in a study of breast tumors, draining lymph nodes, adjacent tissues. In regard to this clonotype: Its antigen is unidentified. A read error may account for a junction end that differs from germline.

Study conclusions and caveats: Tumor repertoires ranked between lymph nodes and nontumor tissue in diversity, with V and J gene preferences.

Using its own MiXCR run on the multiplex PCR reads, TCRdb lists one record per CDR3 protein. The top ten hold 2.3% of the sample, which has 130,000 or so distinct CDR3 sequences, around a third seen once. The lymph nodes were axillary draining lymph nodes from breast cancer patients. Sequenced input: axillary lymph node tissue. The source is a female donor with breast cancer. Some clones in this sample may be carry-over from other donors' samples.

The CDR3 reads CVSSASLGAGNQPQHF. CDR3 coding DNA: TGTGTCAGCAGTGCTAGTTTGGGGGCTGGGAATCAGCCCCAGCATTTT. This sequence joins TRBV2 and TRBJ1-5; TRBD1 is a possible D gene (6 bases). The CDR3 loop spans 16 amino acids. Germline lookup yields CDR1 SNHLY and CDR2 FYNNEI.